This T cell receptor (beta chain) was sequenced for a study of T cells in Graves' hyperthyroidism and ophthalmopathy. Researchers amplified the TCR beta CDR3 regions from RNA transcripts. The primer set for the first-round RT-PCR of the TCR CDR3 was HTBI. TCRdb ran MiXCR on the multiplex PCR reads and lists one entry per CDR3 protein. This table holds 75,000 to 100,000 distinct CDR3 sequences, roughly 40% found once. V lost 6 bases, J lost 2 bases, and 10 bases lay in between. Germline loops: CDR1 DFQATT, CDR2 SNEGSKA (reference sequence). The CDR3 has 12 residues. This clonotype was seen repeatedly, ten times or more.

This TCR was sampled from a woman aged 25 to 39 with Graves' hyperthyroidism. This chain links TRBV20-1 with TRBJ2-5; TRBD2 might be the D (5 bases). Sequencing was carried out using peripheral blood or thyroid tissue (not recorded which). CDR3 loop: CSATTIQETQYF. Here the CDR3 DNA reads TGCAGTGCCACGACTATACAAGAGACCCAGTACTTC.